The clone carrying this TCR beta chain was detected a few times. Its antigen remains unknown. This record belongs to a study of cytomegalovirus exposure and HLA in healthy donors. The V end lost 1 base, the J end lost 3 bases, and 12 bases lay between the germline ends. Germline assignment: CDR1 SEHNR and CDR2 FQNEAQ (reference sequence). The CDR3 runs to 15 residues. The PCR had 60 Vbeta and 13 Jbeta primers. Generated by immunoSEQ multiplex PCR, the TCRdb table keeps only in-frame clones and is missing some. This sample has 150,000 or so clones, with 77% found just once. The study's findings and limits: The productive fraction for most TCR beta V segments was about 87% or about 30% in an earlier analysis. No immune exposure information besides CMV serostatus was available.

Participants comprised healthy donors of bone marrow. The material sequenced was PBMCs. This clonotype was sampled from a male donor in good health and CMV-seropositive. V is TRBV7-9 and J is TRBJ1-2; D not certain. The CDR3 here is CASSLGAGFDYGYTF. The CDR3 bases are TGTGCCAGCAGCTTAGGGGCAGGATTTGACTATGGCTACACCTTC.